One sample yielded the 30 T cell receptor beta chains listed below, sequenced in a study of regulatory T cells in long-lasting Graves disease. TCR beta libraries were built with iRepertoire HTBI primers and Arm-PCR of CDR3 regions. TCRdb re-derived calls from the multiplex PCR reads in MiXCR, one entry per CDR3 protein. This sample has fewer than 400,000 distinct CDR3 sequences, with roughly a fifth found just once. Time point specified: persistent/refractory GD, antithyroid drugs over 5 years with positive TRAb. Researchers made the TCR library from RNA that was extracted from PBMCs. Source: peripheral blood mononuclear cells (PBMCs), taken when the disease was refractory, from a patient treated with antithyroid drugs. The receptors were gathered from a female donor with Graves disease.

This clonotype was recorded a few times. The V gene is TRBV9, the J gene TRBJ2-2; D is possibly TRBD1 (6 bases). The germline V gene encodes CDR1 SGDLS and CDR2 YYNGEE. CDR3 length: 15 residues. V was cut by 0 bases and J by 5 bases, with 11 bases left in between. The CDR3 protein is CASSVAQGPTGELFF. The CDR3, as DNA: TGTGCCAGCAGCGTAGCTCAGGGGCCGACCGGGGAGCTGTTTTTT.

This clonotype has a count of ten or more. The genes are TRBV11-2 and TRBJ1-1; tentative D call: TRBD1 (5 bases). The CDR3 runs to 15 residues. Germline-derived CDR1 and CDR2 are SGHAT and FQNNGV. V lost 0 bases and J 1 base, leaving 9 bases between the germline ends. The CDR3 bases are TGTGCCAGCAGCTTAGATGTCAGGGAGAACACTGAAGCTTTCTTT. Encoded protein: CASSLDVRENTEAFF.

The chain is built from TRBV11-2 and TRBJ2-3; TRBD2 might be the D (6 bases). The CDR3 contains 12 residues. Trimming took off 7 bases at V and 10 bases at J, with 15 bases between the two ends. Germline loops: CDR1 SGHAT, CDR2 FQNNGV. CDR3 amino acids: CASILDSGPQYF. In DNA, the CDR3 is TGTGCCAGCATCTTGGATAGCGGACCGCAGTATTTT.

This clonotype came up many times. The rearrangement joins TRBV12-3 or TRBV12-4 to TRBJ1-2, with D possibly TRBD1 on 5 matching bases. V was shortened by 11 bases and J by 2 bases, with 15 bases between the two germline ends. The CDR3 runs to 13 residues. CDR3 nucleotide sequence: TGTGCCCTGCGATGGGCAGGGAACTATGGCTACACCTTC. Translating it yields CALRWAGNYGYTF.

This clonotype was counted a few times. This chain uses TRBV19 with TRBJ1-1, with 8 nucleotides matching TRBD1. This CDR3 contains 13 residues. CDR1 and CDR2 from the germline V gene are LNHDA and SQIVND (reference sequence). Trimming removed 5 bases from V and 4 bases from J; junction bases left unmatched: 3. CDR3 in DNA: TGTGCCAGTAGTGTGGGACAGGTCACTGAAGCTTTCTTT. Translating gives CASSVGQVTEAFF.

The table lists this clonotype with a few counts. J is TRBJ2-7 and V is TRBV19; D might be TRBD1 (6 bases). CDR1 and CDR2 from the germline V gene are LNHDA and SQIVND (reference sequence). The CDR3 is 14 residues long. V dropped 10 bases and J dropped 0 bases, with 16 bases sitting between them. The CDR3 reads CATQPDRNSYEQYF. CDR3 sequence (DNA): TGTGCCACCCAGCCCGACAGGAACTCCTACGAGCAGTACTTC.

In this sample, this clonotype turned up many times. This rearrangement joins TRBV2 to TRBJ2-5; TRBD2 might be the D (6 bases). Germline lookup yields CDR1 SNHLY and CDR2 FYNNEI. Trimming took off 8 bases at V and 2 bases at J, with 18 bases between the two ends. CDR3 length equals 15 residues. CDR3 in amino acids: CASGRAGNPQETQYF. CDR3 nucleotide sequence: TGTGCCAGCGGGCGAGCGGGTAATCCTCAAGAGACCCAGTACTTC.

This clonotype was observed many times. The rearrangement uses TRBV30 and TRBJ2-6, with D tentatively TRBD1 (5 bases). Trimming took 0 bases from V and 2 from J, leaving 8 bases between them. Germline V gene lookup returns CDR1 GTSNPN and CDR2 SVGIG (reference sequence). The CDR3 is made up of 15 amino acids. The CDR3 spells CAWSVQGAGANVLTF. The CDR3 DNA sequence: TGTGCCTGGAGTGTACAAGGGGCTGGGGCCAACGTCCTGACTTTC. The whole variable domain, remainder taken from reference TRBV30 and TRBJ2-6, is SQTIHQWPATLVQPVGSPLSLECTVEGTSNPNLYWYRQAAGRGLQLLFYSVGIGQISSEVPQNLSASRPQDRQFILSSKKLLLSDSGFYLCAWSVQGAGANVLTFGAGSRLTVL.

This rearrangement joins TRBV7-3 to TRBJ2-6; unclear D gene. The CDR3 loop spans 16 amino acids. Germline V lookup: CDR1 SGHTA, CDR2 FQGTGA. Between the trimmed V and J ends, which lost 2 bases and 0 bases, there was a span of 8 bases. The CDR3 here is CASSLEQSSGANVLTF. The DNA of the CDR3 is TGTGCCAGCAGCTTAGAGCAGAGCTCTGGGGCCAACGTCCTGACTTTC.

The CDR3 sequence is CASSQGAGVPTGELFF. The CDR3 DNA follows: TGTGCCAGCAGCCAAGGGGCCGGGGTCCCCACCGGGGAGCTGTTTTTT. The rearrangement joins TRBV3-1 to TRBJ2-2; D might be TRBD2 (5 bases). With 1 base removed from V and 4 bases from J, the gap between germline ends came to 13 bases. Per the germline V gene, CDR1 is LGHDT and CDR2 is YNNKEL (reference sequence). The CDR3 length is 16 residues.

Ten or more counts support this clonotype. The rearrangement links TRBV30 to TRBJ1-1; D call uncertain. The CDR3 runs to 12 residues. V lost 1 base and J lost 7, with 10 bases in between. Germline CDR1 reads GTSNPN; CDR2 reads SVGIG (reference sequence). CDR3 coding DNA: TGTGCCTGGAGTGGGCCTATGGGTGAAGCTTTCTTT. It specifies CAWSGPMGEAFF.

V usage is TRBV11-2 and J usage is TRBJ2-1, with D maybe TRBD1 (5 bases). Germline values: CDR1 SGHAT, CDR2 FQNNGV. Between the trimmed V and J ends, which lost 2 bases and 4 bases, there was a span of 12 bases. The CDR3 loop spans 15 amino acids. CDR3 in amino acids: CASSLYQGEYNEQFF. The CDR3, as DNA: TGTGCCAGCAGCTTATACCAGGGCGAATACAATGAGCAGTTCTTC.

This clonotype was observed a handful of times. The chain carries TRBV10-3 and TRBJ2-7; no reliable D call. CDR1 is ENHRY and CDR2 is SYGVKD in the germline V gene. V was trimmed by 10 bases and J by 3 bases, leaving 16 bases between them. CDR3 length equals 13 residues. CDR3 in DNA: TGTGCCACCGAATCAGACACGGACTACGAGCAGTACTTC. Translating it yields CATESDTDYEQYF.

The chain is built from TRBV28 and TRBJ2-1; 10 bases line up with TRBD2. Unmatched junction bases numbered 4, after V lost 6 bases and J lost 2 bases. The CDR3 totals 15 residues. Germline V gene lookup returns CDR1 MDHEN and CDR2 SYDVKM. This chain's CDR3 is CASRTGLAAYNEQFF. The CDR3 DNA reads TGTGCCAGCAGGACCGGACTAGCGGCCTACAATGAGCAGTTCTTC.

The chain employs TRBV4-1 and TRBJ2-2; D gene uncertain. Trimming took off 0 bases at V and 6 bases at J, with 5 bases between the two ends. The CDR3 loop spans 13 amino acids. Germline V gene data show CDR1 as MGHRA and CDR2 as YSYEKL. CDR3 region: CASSQDDAGELFF. CDR3 DNA: TGCGCCAGCAGCCAAGATGATGCCGGGGAGCTGTTTTTT.

V usage is TRBV12-3 or TRBV12-4 and J usage is TRBJ1-5, with 9 bases that match TRBD1. The CDR3 has 14 amino acids. V was pared by 5 bases and J by 7 bases, with 6 bases of the junction left unmatched. This chain's CDR3 is CASSPRTGVQPQHF. In nucleotides, the CDR3 is TGTGCCAGCAGTCCCAGGACAGGGGTCCAGCCCCAGCATTTT.

There are a few counts of this clonotype. The chain combines TRBV27 with TRBJ1-2; 8 bases are a match to TRBD1. This CDR3 spans 15 amino acids. V trimming: 5 bases; J trimming: 4 bases; junction bases outside the gene matches: 9. CDR1 and CDR2 (germline): MNHEY, SMNVEV (reference sequence). The CDR3: CASSTSRGLTYGYTF. For the CDR3, the DNA is TGTGCCAGCAGTACCTCCAGGGGGCTGACCTATGGCTACACCTTC.

This clonotype occurred many times. The chain employs TRBV10-1 and TRBJ2-5, with D possibly matching TRBD1 (6 bases). V dropped 5 bases and J dropped 1 base, with 11 bases sitting between them. The length of the CDR3 is 14 residues. Germline V CDR1 and CDR2: WNHNN, SYGVQD (reference sequence). The CDR3 is CASSPGDVQETQYF. The CDR3 DNA sequence: TGCGCCAGCAGTCCAGGGGACGTCCAAGAGACCCAGTACTTC.

This clonotype turned up a few times. This chain links TRBV29-1 with TRBJ1-2, with D uncertain. This CDR3 is built from 11 residues. The ends were cut back, 7 bases at V and 7 bases at J, with 13 bases in the middle. CDR1 is SQVTM and CDR2 is ANQGSEA in the germline V gene. CDR3 loop: CSGSARVGYTF. CDR3 DNA: TGCAGCGGCTCGGCGAGGGTTGGCTACACCTTC.

This clonotype has at least ten counts. The V and J genes are TRBV3-1 and TRBJ1-2, with a possible D match to TRBD1 (6 bases). V was shortened by 3 bases and J by 2 bases, with 16 bases between the two germline ends. Germline V lookup: CDR1 LGHDT, CDR2 YNNKEL (reference sequence). The CDR3 is 16 residues long. CDR3 protein: CASSHTGWGHNYGYTF. The CDR3 DNA follows: TGTGCCAGCAGCCACACGGGGTGGGGGCACAACTATGGCTACACCTTC.

The V and J genes are TRBV20-1 and TRBJ2-5, with TRBD1 matching 9 bases. Germline V gene data show CDR1 as DFQATT and CDR2 as SNEGSKA (reference sequence). The V gene end was trimmed by 0 bases and the J gene end by 5 bases; junction bases not matched to a gene: 7. There are 15 residues in the CDR3. CDR3 region: CSAREDRGGGETQYF. For the CDR3, the DNA is TGCAGTGCTAGAGAGGACAGGGGAGGTGGTGAGACCCAGTACTTC.

The chain has TRBV9 and TRBJ2-7; 9 bases are shared with TRBD2. CDR1 and CDR2 from the germline V gene are SGDLS and YYNGEE. This CDR3 region has 14 residues. Germline trimming cut 3 bases from V and 5 bases from J; bases unmatched to any gene: 6. In DNA form, the CDR3 reads TGTGCCAGCAGCGCAAGACTAGCGGTCGACGAGCAGTACTTC. Protein: CASSARLAVDEQYF.

This clonotype was counted only a few times. This sequence joins TRBV7-2 and TRBJ1-5; D not resolved. This CDR3 contains 14 residues. The germline gives CDR1 SGHTA, CDR2 FQGNSA. V gave up 5 bases and J gave up 4 bases, with 12 bases separating them. The CDR3 nucleotides are TGTGCCAGCAGCACGATCGGACGAAATCAGCCCCAGCATTTT. Translated, it gives CASSTIGRNQPQHF.

This clonotype appeared many times. The chain is built from TRBV9 and TRBJ2-5; 8 nucleotides align to TRBD2. With V trimmed by 1 base and J by 5 bases, 7 bases remained unmatched. The CDR3 loop spans 15 amino acids. Germline assignment: CDR1 SGDLS and CDR2 YYNGEE. The CDR3 coding sequence is TGTGCCAGCAGCGTAAGACGGGGGGGCGGGGAGACCCAGTACTTC. Encoded protein: CASSVRRGGGETQYF.

A few counts support this clonotype. A clone one base away is much larger, so this may be a read error. The rearrangement joins TRBV12-3 or TRBV12-4 to TRBJ1-2; no reliable D call. The CDR3 extends over 13 amino acids. The CDR3 sequence: CASRLGLNYGCTF. The CDR3 DNA reads as TGTGCCAGCAGACTTGGGTTAAACTATGGCTGCACCTTC.

This clonotype was recorded at least ten times. The chain carries TRBV6-1 and TRBJ1-5; maybe TRBD1 (5 bases). Germline V gene lookup returns CDR1 MNHNS and CDR2 SASEGT. CDR3 length equals 13 residues. V was shortened by 8 bases and J by 4 bases, with 12 bases between the two germline ends. Written as DNA, the CDR3 is TGTGCCAGCCGTCGGGACTTTAATCAGCCCCAGCATTTT. This codes for CASRRDFNQPQHF.

This clonotype was counted ten times or more. The V and J genes are TRBV6-1 and TRBJ1-1, with 9 bases aligning to TRBD1. The germline gives CDR1 MNHNS, CDR2 SASEGT. CDR3 length: 14 amino acids. V was pared by 6 bases and J by 4 bases, with 6 bases of the junction left unmatched. CDR3 sequence: CASRETGGVTEAFF. CDR3 nucleotides: TGTGCCAGCAGAGAAACAGGGGGCGTCACTGAAGCTTTCTTT.

The chain carries TRBV11-3 and TRBJ2-3; 9 bases fit TRBD1. The junction had 10 bases not matched to a gene; V was cut back by 5 bases and J by 7 bases. Germline V gene lookup returns CDR1 SGHNT and CDR2 YENEEA. CDR3 size: 15 residues. This CDR3 is CASSPSGTGYHTQYF. In DNA form, the CDR3 reads TGTGCCAGCAGCCCCTCCGGGACAGGGTACCATACGCAGTATTTT.

This clonotype was found many times. The rearrangement joins TRBV24-1 to TRBJ2-5, with 8 bases lining up with TRBD1. This CDR3 is built from 15 residues. V gave up 2 bases and J gave up 5 bases; unmatched junction bases: 6. The germline CDR1 and CDR2 sequences are KGHDR and SFDVKD. CDR3: CATSDSQGAGETQYF. CDR3 sequence (DNA): TGTGCCACCAGTGATTCGCAGGGGGCTGGGGAGACCCAGTACTTC.

This clonotype was recorded many times. V gene TRBV6-1 combines with J gene TRBJ1-2, with 7 bases that match TRBD1. Germline V gene sequence: CDR1 MNHNS, CDR2 SASEGT. The CDR3 covers 15 residues. Germline trimming cut 3 bases from V and 3 bases from J; bases unmatched to any gene: 7. CDR3 region: CASSENNRGYYGYTF. The CDR3 DNA sequence: TGTGCCAGCAGTGAGAATAACAGGGGATACTATGGCTACACCTTC.